This T cell receptor beta chain was sequenced in a study of shared clonotypes between healthy human individuals. Across the whole study: The study used three CD4 naive, three CD4 memory, two CD8 naive and one CD8 memory plate per donor.

Naive CD8 cells lacked CD45RO, underwent positive selection for CCR7 and left out terminally differentiated effector memory CD45RA+ cells. Notes on the study in general: Naive CD4 clonotypes overlapped across a few donors at around 4.7%. It was the few donors that limited the genetic and exposure-history diversity represented.

The assay was immunoSEQ multiplex PCR, and TCRdb's table has in-frame clones only and misses some. The table records over 2 million clones, about 95% of them present only once. In regard to this clone: As yet, its antigen is unknown.

The CDR3 runs 16 residues. Germline assignment: CDR1 SGHAT and CDR2 FQNNGV. V was shortened by 6 bases and J by 0 bases, with 15 bases between the two germline ends. The clonotype originates from a man in his late teens or twenties in good health. The chain employs TRBV11-2 and TRBJ2-1; a possible D gene is TRBD2 (6 bases). The sequenced sample consisted of naive CD8+ T cells sorted from blood. CDR3 sequence: CASRQSGGSSYNEQFF. In nucleotides, the CDR3 is TGTGCCAGCAGGCAATCCGGGGGTAGCTCCTACAATGAGCAGTTCTTC.